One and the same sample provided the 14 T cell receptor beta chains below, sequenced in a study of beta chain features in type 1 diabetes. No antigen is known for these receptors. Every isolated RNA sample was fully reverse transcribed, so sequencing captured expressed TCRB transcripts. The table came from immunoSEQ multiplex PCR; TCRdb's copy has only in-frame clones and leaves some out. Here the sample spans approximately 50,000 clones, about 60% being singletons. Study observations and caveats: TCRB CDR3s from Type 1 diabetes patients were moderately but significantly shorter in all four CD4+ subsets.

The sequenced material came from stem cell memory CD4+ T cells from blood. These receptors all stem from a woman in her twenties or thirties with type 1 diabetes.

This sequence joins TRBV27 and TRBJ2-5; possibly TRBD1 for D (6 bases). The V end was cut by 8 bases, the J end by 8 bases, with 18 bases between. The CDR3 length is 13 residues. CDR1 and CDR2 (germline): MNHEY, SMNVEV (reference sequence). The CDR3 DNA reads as TGTGCCAGCCGCCCAACACAGGGAAGCACCCAGTACTTC. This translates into CASRPTQGSTQYF.

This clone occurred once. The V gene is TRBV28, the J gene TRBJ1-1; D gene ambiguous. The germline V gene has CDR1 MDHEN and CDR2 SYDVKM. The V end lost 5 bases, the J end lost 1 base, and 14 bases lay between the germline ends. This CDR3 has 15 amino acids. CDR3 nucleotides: TGTGCCAGCAGTCCGCGTCGGGGATGGAACACTGAAGCTTTCTTT. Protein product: CASSPRRGWNTEAFF.

The CDR3 DNA reads as TGTGCCAGCAGCTCCACAGGGGGCATTGGAGCTTTCTTT. Translating gives CASSSTGGIGAFF. This chain joins TRBV11-2 and TRBJ1-1; TRBD1 matches at 9 bases. CDR3 length: 13 amino acids. Trimming took 4 bases from V and 10 from J; bases not matched to a gene: 7. Per germline, CDR1 SGHAT and CDR2 FQNNGV.

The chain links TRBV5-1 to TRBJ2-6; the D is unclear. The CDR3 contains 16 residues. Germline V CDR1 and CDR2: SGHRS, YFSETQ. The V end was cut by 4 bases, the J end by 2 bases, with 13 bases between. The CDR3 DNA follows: TGCGCCAGCAGCGATTACAGCTGGGCTGGGGCCAACGTCCTGACTTTC. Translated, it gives CASSDYSWAGANVLTF. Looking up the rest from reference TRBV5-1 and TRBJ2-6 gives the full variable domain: KAGVTQTPRYLIKTRGQQVTLSCSPISGHRSVSWYQQTPGQGLQFLFEYFSETQRNKGNFPGRFSGRQFSNSRSEMNVSTLELGDSALYLCASSDYSWAGANVLTFGAGSRLTVL.

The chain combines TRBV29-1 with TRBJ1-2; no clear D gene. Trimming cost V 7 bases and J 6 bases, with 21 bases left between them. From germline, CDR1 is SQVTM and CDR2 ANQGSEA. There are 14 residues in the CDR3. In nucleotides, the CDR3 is TGCAGCGCCGACGTTGATAGGTATACAGATGGCTACACCTTC. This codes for CSADVDRYTDGYTF.

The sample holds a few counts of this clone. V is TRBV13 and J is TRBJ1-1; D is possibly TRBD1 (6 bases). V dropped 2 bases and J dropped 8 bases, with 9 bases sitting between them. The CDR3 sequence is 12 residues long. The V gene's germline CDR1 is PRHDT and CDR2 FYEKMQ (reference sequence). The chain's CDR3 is CASSLSTGEAFF. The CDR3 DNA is TGTGCCAGCAGCTTAAGCACAGGGGAAGCTTTCTTT.

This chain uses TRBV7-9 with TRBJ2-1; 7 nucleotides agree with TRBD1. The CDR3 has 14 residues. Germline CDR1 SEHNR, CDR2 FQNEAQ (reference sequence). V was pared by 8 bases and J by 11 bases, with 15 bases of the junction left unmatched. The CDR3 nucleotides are TGTGCCAGCGGCATACCGGGACAGCCGTGGAAGCAGTTCTTC. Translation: CASGIPGQPWKQFF. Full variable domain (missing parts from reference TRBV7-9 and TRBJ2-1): DTGVSQNPRHKITKRGQNVTFRCDPISEHNRLYWYRQTLGQGPEFLTYFQNEAQLEKSRLLSDRFSAERPKGSFSTLEIQRTEQGDSAMYLCASGIPGQPWKQFFGPGTRLTVL.

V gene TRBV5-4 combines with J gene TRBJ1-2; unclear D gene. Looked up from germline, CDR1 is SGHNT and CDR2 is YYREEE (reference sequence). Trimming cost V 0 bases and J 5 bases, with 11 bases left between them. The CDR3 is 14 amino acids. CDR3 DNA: TGTGCCAGCAGCTTGGTGGGCGCGGGATATGGCTACACCTTC. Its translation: CASSLVGAGYGYTF.

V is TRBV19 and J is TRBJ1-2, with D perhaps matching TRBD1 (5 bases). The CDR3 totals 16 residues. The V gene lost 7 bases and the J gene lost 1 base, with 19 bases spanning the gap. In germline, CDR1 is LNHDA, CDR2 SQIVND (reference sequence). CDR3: CASTQPLDIGNYGYTF. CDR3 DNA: TGTGCCAGTACCCAGCCCTTGGACATCGGTAACTATGGCTACACCTTC. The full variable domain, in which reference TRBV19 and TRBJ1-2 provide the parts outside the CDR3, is DGGITQSPKYLFRKEGQNVTLSCEQNLNHDAMYWYRQDPGQGLRLIYYSQIVNDFQKGDIAEGYSVSREKKESFPLTVTSAQKNPTAFYLCASTQPLDIGNYGYTFGSGTRLTVV.

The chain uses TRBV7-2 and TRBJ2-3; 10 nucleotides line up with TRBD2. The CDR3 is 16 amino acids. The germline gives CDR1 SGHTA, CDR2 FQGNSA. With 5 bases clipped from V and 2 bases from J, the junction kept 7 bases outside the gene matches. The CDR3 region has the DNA TGTGCCAGCAGCCGACGGACTAGCGGAATCACAGATACGCAGTATTTT. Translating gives CASSRRTSGITDTQYF.

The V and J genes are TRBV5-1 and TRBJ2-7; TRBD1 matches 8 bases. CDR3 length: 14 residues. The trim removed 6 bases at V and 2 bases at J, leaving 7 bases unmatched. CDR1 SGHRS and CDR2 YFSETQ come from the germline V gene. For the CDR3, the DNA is TGCGCCAGCACCCTCGGACAGGGTCCCTACGAGCAGTACTTC. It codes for CASTLGQGPYEQYF.

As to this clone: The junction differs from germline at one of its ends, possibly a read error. The DNA of the CDR3 is TGTGCCGGCAGTCCCCCGGGGGGCGAGGGAGAGACCCAGTACTTC. It is translated as CAGSPPGGEGETQYF. V usage is TRBV7-2 and J usage is TRBJ2-5; TRBD2 might be the D (7 bases). The CDR3 length is 15 residues. Germline lookup yields CDR1 SGHTA and CDR2 FQGNSA.

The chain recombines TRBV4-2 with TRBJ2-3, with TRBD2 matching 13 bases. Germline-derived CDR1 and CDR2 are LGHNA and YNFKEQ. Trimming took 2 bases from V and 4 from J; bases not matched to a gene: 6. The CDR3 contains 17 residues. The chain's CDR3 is CASSQTGTSGNPDTQYF. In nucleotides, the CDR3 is TGTGCCAGCAGCCAAACCGGGACTAGCGGGAACCCAGATACGCAGTATTTT.

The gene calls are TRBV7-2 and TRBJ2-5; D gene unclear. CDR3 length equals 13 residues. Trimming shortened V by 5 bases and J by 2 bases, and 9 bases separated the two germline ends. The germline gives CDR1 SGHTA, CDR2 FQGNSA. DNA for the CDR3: TGTGCCAGCAGCCCCGCGCGGCAAGAGACCCAGTACTTC. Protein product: CASSPARQETQYF.